Included here is one TCR beta chain sequence, with context. This specimen belongs to a study of blood T cell repertoires in COVID-19. Study details: COVID-19 samples from acute and convalescent phases originated in the United States, Italy and Spain.

V was clipped by 3 bases and J by 2 bases, with 10 bases between them. Per the germline V gene, CDR1 is LNHDA and CDR2 is SQIVND (reference sequence). The CDR3 runs to 14 residues. The protocol was immunoSEQ multiplex PCR, while the TCRdb copy is restricted to in-frame clones and leaves out a portion. The repertoire has under 250,000 clones, about 90% of them found once; the top ten carry approximately 2.4%. Sequencing input: peripheral blood. The clonotype was recovered from a man between 25 and 39 years old with COVID-19, enrolled during active disease. This sequence joins TRBV19 and TRBJ1-2; a weak D match, TRBD1 (5 bases). The CDR3 sequence is CASSIPRQNYGYTF. The CDR3 DNA is TGTGCCAGTAGTATCCCACGACAGAACTATGGCTACACCTTC.